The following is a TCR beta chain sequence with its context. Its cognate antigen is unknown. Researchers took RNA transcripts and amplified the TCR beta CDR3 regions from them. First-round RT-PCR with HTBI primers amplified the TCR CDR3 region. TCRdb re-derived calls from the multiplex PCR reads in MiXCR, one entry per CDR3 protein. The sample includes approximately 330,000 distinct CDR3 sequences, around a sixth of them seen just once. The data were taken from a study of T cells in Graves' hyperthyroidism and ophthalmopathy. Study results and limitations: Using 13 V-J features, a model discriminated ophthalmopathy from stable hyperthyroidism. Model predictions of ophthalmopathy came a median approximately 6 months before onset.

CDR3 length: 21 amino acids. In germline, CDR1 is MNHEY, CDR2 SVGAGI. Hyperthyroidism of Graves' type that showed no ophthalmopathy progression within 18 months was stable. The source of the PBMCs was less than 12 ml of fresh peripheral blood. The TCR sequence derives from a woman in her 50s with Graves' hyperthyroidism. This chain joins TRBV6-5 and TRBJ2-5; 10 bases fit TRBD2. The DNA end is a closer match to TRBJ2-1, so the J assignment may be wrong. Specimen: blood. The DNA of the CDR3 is TGTGCCAGCAGTTACTCGCTGGCTAGCGGGAGTTGGGGCCTAGGTAAAGAGACCCAGTTCTTC. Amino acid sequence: CASSYSLASGSWGLGKETQFF.